This T cell receptor beta chain was sequenced in a study of blood T cell repertoires in COVID-19. Study overall: Donors in the United States, Italy and Spain gave samples during acute or convalescent COVID-19. From T cells, B-cell-depleted T cells, or PBMCs came the material, which was cDNA or gDNA.

The CDR3 is 14 residues long. Trimming took 2 bases from V and 2 from J, leaving 8 bases between them. CDR1 and CDR2 from the germline V gene are SGHDT and YYEEEE. Original data processing: Nucleated cell number was recorded as an estimate derived from reference gene primer amplification. Profiled with immunoSEQ multiplex PCR; TCRdb holds only in-frame clones, not every one. V, J and clone size reflect that table, while D and trimming were determined from the DNA. The profile covers about 210,000 clones, with about 91% appearing a single time and more than 0.95% taken by the ten largest. Sequencing was carried out using peripheral blood. This chain connects TRBV5-6 to TRBJ1-5; perhaps TRBD1 as D (6 bases). This clonotype was obtained from a man aged 30-40 years with acute or convalescent COVID-19. CDR3 sequence: CASSFRGRNQPQHF. The DNA for the CDR3 is TGTGCCAGCAGCTTCAGGGGACGCAATCAGCCCCAGCATTTT.